A selection of T cell receptor beta chains follows, all from one sample in a study of early T cells in non-severe SARS-CoV-2 infection. One entry per CDR3 protein, called by TCRdb with MiXCR from the 5' RACE reads. The sample has some 45,000 distinct CDR3 sequences; about 4.6% are singletons. The sample consisted of whole blood. The receptors come from an adult who was a healthcare worker with PCR-confirmed SARS-CoV-2 infection or an uninfected control (not recorded which). The CDR3 runs from the conserved cysteine through the conserved F or W. Each record gives: V gene, D gene, clone size, J gene, CDR3 protein, CDR3 DNA. D genes are given only for firm matches. Part of the rows lack a size; the others show once, few, many or a class for expanded clones.

TRBV7-9	TRBD2	many	TRBJ2-3	CASSWTSGGHYTDTQYF	TGTGCCAGCAGCTGGACTAGCGGGGGGCACTATACAGATACGCAGTATTTT
TRBV5-8	-	-	TRBJ2-7	CASSDGQLTYEQYF	TGTGCCAGCAGCGATGGACAGCTCACCTACGAGCAGTACTTC
TRBV3-1	-	many	TRBJ2-2	CASHRRGNGELFF	TGTGCCAGCCACCGTCGGGGGAACGGGGAGCTGTTTTTT
TRBV21-1	-	many	TRBJ1-3	CASSLPDRVGNTIYF	TGTGCCAGCAGCCTCCCGGACAGGGTTGGAAACACCATATATTTT
TRBV29-1	TRBD2	many	TRBJ2-3	CSVGGGIDTQYF	TGCAGCGTAGGCGGGGGGATAGATACGCAGTATTTT
TRBV3-1	-	-	TRBJ1-1	CASSQVKTGTLNTEAFF	TGTGCCAGCAGCCAAGTAAAAACGGGGACTTTGAACACTGAAGCTTTCTTT
TRBV29-1	-	few	TRBJ1-1	CSVAYRRDTEAFF	TGCAGCGTTGCCTACCGTAGGGACACTGAAGCTTTCTTT
TRBV20-1	-	many	TRBJ2-1	CSASSTLGPYNEQFF	TGCAGTGCTAGCAGTACGCTGGGGCCCTACAATGAGCAGTTCTTC
TRBV6-1	-	many	TRBJ2-2	CASRRSGTGELFF	TGTGCCAGCAGGAGAAGTGGAACCGGGGAGCTGTTTTTT
TRBV7-2	TRBD2	many	TRBJ2-2	CASSLARELAGGFAGELFF	TGTGCCAGCAGCTTAGCTCGTGAACTAGCGGGAGGCTTTGCTGGGGAGCTGTTTTTT
TRBV18	-	-	TRBJ2-3	CASSPRTAVSTDTQYF	TGTGCCAGCTCACCAAGGACAGCCGTGAGCACAGATACGCAGTATTTT
TRBV4-2	-	many	TRBJ1-1	CASSQDQGNTEAFF	TGTGCCAGCAGCCAAGACCAGGGGAACACTGAAGCTTTCTTT
TRBV6-1	-	many	TRBJ1-2	CASSEVGSPHYGYTF	TGTGCCAGCAGTGAAGTCGGCAGTCCTCACTATGGCTACACCTTC
TRBV24-1	-	many	TRBJ1-1	CATSDFGEAFF	TGTGCCACCAGTGATTTTGGGGAAGCTTTCTTT
TRBV3-1	TRBD2	many	TRBJ2-1	CASSKGLAGEQFF	TGTGCCAGCAGCAAGGGACTAGCGGGTGAGCAGTTCTTC
TRBV12-3/TRBV12-4	-	few	TRBJ2-7	CASSLEGTYEQYF	TGTGCCAGCAGTTTAGAGGGGACCTACGAGCAGTACTTC